This T cell receptor (beta chain) was identified in a study of T cells after posttransplantation cyclophosphamide. This clone appeared many times. A marrow graft followed busulfan-fludarabine conditioning, with cyclophosphamide on days +3 and +4. Some clones are missing from TCRdb's copy, which holds only in-frame ones; the method was immunoSEQ multiplex PCR. The sample was found to contain approximately 15,000 clones, and every one recurs. Germline V gene data show CDR1 as SEHNR and CDR2 as FQNEAQ (reference sequence). Trimming removed 2 bases at V and 1 base at J, with 14 bases between. The CDR3 covers 17 residues.

This sequence joins TRBV7-9 and TRBJ2-2, with TRBD2 as a possible D gene (5 bases). The sequence derives from a female patient aged 25-40 years who received an allogeneic stem cell transplant from a related donor, was CMV-positive, and had no GVHD. A subset of T cells may come from the graft donor. Source: PBMCs, taken after allogeneic stem cell transplant with posttransplant cyclophosphamide. DNA for the CDR3: TGTGCCAGCAGCTTAACTCTTACTAGAGAGAACACCGGGGAGCTGTTTTTT. Translated: CASSLTLTRENTGELFF.